One sample yielded the 12 T cell receptor beta chains listed below, sequenced in a study of response to subunit inactivated influenza vaccine. Each CDR3 protein gets one entry after TCRdb re-called the RT-PCR reads with MiXCR. The table records a few hundred thousand distinct CDR3 sequences, about 15% of them present only once. The specimen comprised PBMCs from blood, sampled roughly 12 days after vaccination. These receptor sequences come from a man between 50 and 59 years old who received an inactivated influenza vaccine.

This clonotype has at least ten counts. V is TRBV4-2 and J is TRBJ2-2; 7 bases are a match to TRBD2. Germline V lookup: CDR1 LGHNA, CDR2 YNFKEQ. V shed 0 bases and J 1 base; nucleotides not matched to a gene: 5. The CDR3 is 17 residues long. The CDR3 DNA is TGTGCCAGCAGCCAAGAAGGTGGACTAGTGAACACCGGGGAGCTGTTTTTT. Translating it yields CASSQEGGLVNTGELFF.

This clonotype showed up just a few times. V and J are TRBV2 and TRBJ2-3; D is ambiguous. Between the trimmed V and J ends, which lost 6 bases and 8 bases, there was a span of 15 bases. The CDR3 length is 13 residues. Germline V lookup: CDR1 SNHLY, CDR2 FYNNEI. The CDR3 loop is CASSQMGSSTQYF. The CDR3, as DNA: TGTGCCAGCAGCCAAATGGGGTCCAGTACGCAGTATTTT.

This clonotype came up a few times. This chain links TRBV4-2 with TRBJ2-1; D assignment may be TRBD1 or TRBD2 (5 bases each). This CDR3 region has 17 residues. V lost 1 base and J lost 0, with 13 bases in between. The germline V gene encodes CDR1 LGHNA and CDR2 YNFKEQ. The DNA for the CDR3 is TGTGCCAGCAGCCAAGTGAAGGGGCTAGCCTCCTACAATGAGCAGTTCTTC. Its translation is CASSQVKGLASYNEQFF.

A single count supports this clonotype. V gene TRBV28 combines with J gene TRBJ2-2, with 10 bases matching TRBD2. The CDR3 sequence is 16 residues long. Germline V gives CDR1 MDHEN, CDR2 SYDVKM. With V trimmed by 2 bases and J by 4 bases, 4 bases remained unmatched. The CDR3 loop is CASSLSASGSTGELFF. The DNA of the CDR3 is TGTGCCAGCAGTTTAAGCGCTAGCGGGAGCACCGGGGAGCTGTTTTTT.

The chain links TRBV5-1 to TRBJ1-4; D not certain. Germline V gives CDR1 SGHRS, CDR2 YFSETQ. V lost 6 bases and J lost 1, with 13 bases in between. CDR3 length equals 15 residues. The CDR3, as DNA: TGCGCCAGCACTCAAGAAGGGATAACTAATGAAAAACTGTTTTTT. This codes for CASTQEGITNEKLFF.

This clonotype occurred many times. The chain has TRBV29-1 and TRBJ2-3; D ambiguous. The CDR3 extends over 16 amino acids. Trimming removed 1 base from V and 4 bases from J, with 18 bases in between. Germline CDR1 is SQVTM and CDR2 is ANQGSEA. The CDR3 sequence: CSVEGGMDSIADTQYF. DNA of the CDR3: TGCAGCGTTGAAGGAGGTATGGATTCAATCGCAGATACGCAGTATTTT.

The rearrangement uses TRBV4-3 and TRBJ2-4; a possible D gene is TRBD2 (6 bases). V was clipped by 4 bases and J by 9 bases, with 10 bases between them. Germline lookup yields CDR1 LGHNA and CDR2 YSLEER. The CDR3 sequence is 12 residues long. Written as DNA, the CDR3 is TGCGCCAGCAGCCTATGGCGGGGCATTCAGTACTTC. Encoded protein: CASSLWRGIQYF.

The genes are TRBV6-2 or TRBV6-3 and TRBJ2-1; TRBD2 matches 8 bases. Germline CDR1 is MNHEY and CDR2 is SVGEGT. With V trimmed by 6 bases and J by 2 bases, 6 bases remained unmatched. The CDR3 extends over 15 amino acids. Here the CDR3 reads CASRSSGRAYNEQFF. In nucleotides, the CDR3 is TGTGCCAGCAGATCAAGCGGGAGAGCCTACAATGAGCAGTTCTTC.

This clonotype was counted a few times. The chain has TRBV23-1 and TRBJ2-3; 8 nucleotides agree with TRBD2. Being an ORF, TRBV23-1 has a function that is uncertain. The length of the CDR3 is 16 residues. V lost 0 bases, J lost 4 bases, and 6 bases stayed unmatched. The CDR3 DNA reads as TGCGCCAGCAGTCAATCGGTGACTAGCGTCTCAGATACGCAGTATTTT. It translates to CASSQSVTSVSDTQYF.

The CDR3 here is CASSLVGSLAYEQYF. DNA of the CDR3: TGTGCCAGCAGCTTGGTAGGGTCGCTTGCCTACGAGCAGTACTTC. The chain is built from TRBV5-5 and TRBJ2-7; D is undetermined. Trimming cost V 0 bases and J 2 bases, with 12 bases left between them. This CDR3 is built from 15 residues. CDR1 and CDR2 from the germline V gene are SGHKS and YYEKEE (reference sequence).

This chain uses TRBV20-1 with TRBJ2-1, with 8 nucleotides matching TRBD2. V lost 6 bases to trimming and J lost 0 bases; unmatched junction nucleotides: 4. The CDR3 totals 14 residues. CDR1 and CDR2 (germline): DFQATT, SNEGSKA (reference sequence). The CDR3: CSARLAGSYNEQFF. The CDR3 bases are TGCAGTGCAAGGCTAGCGGGCTCCTACAATGAGCAGTTCTTC.

This clonotype was counted a few times. The chain joins TRBV12-3 or TRBV12-4 to TRBJ2-7; D unclear. The V end was cut by 1 base, the J end by 5 bases, with 15 bases between. This CDR3 has 15 residues. CDR3 region: CASSLVRLGPHEQYF. The CDR3 DNA follows: TGTGCCAGCAGTTTAGTGAGGCTGGGTCCCCACGAGCAGTACTTC.